This T cell receptor (beta chain) was recorded in a study of blood T cell repertoires in COVID-19. This clone was observed once. TCRdb keeps only in-frame clones here, not all; method: immunoSEQ multiplex PCR. The table lists about 200,000 clones, around nine tenths of them singletons. CDR3 length: 16 amino acids. CDR1 is MNHEY and CDR2 is SMNVEV in the germline V gene (reference sequence). Trimming left V 2 bases short and J 4 bases short, with 17 bases between. Specimen: peripheral blood. The clonotype originates from a man aged 50-59 years with COVID-19, enrolled during active disease. This chain links TRBV27 with TRBJ1-2; possibly TRBD1 for D (5 bases). The CDR3 protein is CASSLGGLPTSYGYTF. In DNA form, the CDR3 reads TGTGCCAGCAGTTTAGGGGGGTTGCCGACATCCTATGGCTACACCTTC.